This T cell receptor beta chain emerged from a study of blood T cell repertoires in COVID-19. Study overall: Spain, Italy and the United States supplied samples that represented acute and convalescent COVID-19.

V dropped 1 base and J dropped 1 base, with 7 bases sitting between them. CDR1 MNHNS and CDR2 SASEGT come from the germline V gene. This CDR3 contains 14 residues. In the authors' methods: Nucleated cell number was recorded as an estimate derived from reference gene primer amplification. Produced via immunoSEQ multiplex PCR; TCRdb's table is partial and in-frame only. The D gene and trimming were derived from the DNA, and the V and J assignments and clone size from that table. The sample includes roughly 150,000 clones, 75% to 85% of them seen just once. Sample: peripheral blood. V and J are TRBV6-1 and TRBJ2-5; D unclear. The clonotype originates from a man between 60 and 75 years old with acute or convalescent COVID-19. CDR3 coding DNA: TGTGCCAGCAGTGAAGTACAGTTCCAAGAGACCCAGTACTTC. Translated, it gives CASSEVQFQETQYF.